These 16 T cell receptor beta chains share one sample of origin, sequenced in a study of early T cells in non-severe SARS-CoV-2 infection (dated by TCRdb to 2020 to 2023). Receptor amplification or capture employed 5' RACE. TCRdb shows the sequencer as NextSeq 500. TCRdb redid the processing of the public reads, applying fastp at Q25 and MiXCR, and retained in-frame beta chains. Rows are combined by CDR3 protein, so each entry shows the most common genes and DNA. This sample has over 85,000 distinct CDR3 sequences in its table, and 16% of those were observed once. Clones ranked in the top ten supply about 1.3% of the sample. Sequenced: whole blood. These TCRs come from an adult who was a healthcare worker with PCR-confirmed SARS-CoV-2 infection or an uninfected control (not recorded which).

The CDR3, as DNA: TGTGCCAGCCACGCAGGGGGCACTGAAGCTTTCTTT. Translating gives CASHAGGTEAFF. The V and J genes are TRBV28 and TRBJ1-1; 7 bases are a match to TRBD1. Germline lookup yields CDR1 MDHEN and CDR2 SYDVKM. This CDR3 comprises 12 residues. Trimming at V came to 8 bases and at J to 4 bases, leaving 4 bases not matched to a gene.

The chain has TRBV28 and TRBJ2-7, with 7 bases that match TRBD1. With V trimmed by 6 bases and J by 3 bases, 2 bases remained unmatched. There are 12 residues in the CDR3. Germline CDR1 MDHEN, CDR2 SYDVKM. The CDR3 sequence: CASSTGVYEQYF. Written as DNA, the CDR3 is TGTGCCAGCAGCACAGGGGTCTACGAGCAGTACTTC.

The J gene is TRBJ1-3, the V gene TRBV7-9; maybe TRBD1 (5 bases). V was cut by 6 bases and J by 0 bases, with 15 bases left in between. CDR1 is SEHNR, CDR2 FQNEAQ, per germline (reference sequence). The CDR3 spans 16 residues. CDR3 region: CASSLRDSGSGNTIYF. The CDR3 DNA follows: TGTGCCAGCAGTCTTCGGGACTCCGGCTCTGGAAACACCATATATTTT.

This clonotype was observed a few times. The V and J genes are TRBV29-1 and TRBJ2-1, with 14 bases aligning to TRBD2. CDR1 SQVTM and CDR2 ANQGSEA come from the germline V gene. Losses at the gene ends were 3 bases for V and 0 bases for J; bases not matched to a gene: 4. CDR3 length: 17 amino acids. Written as DNA, the CDR3 is TGCAGCGTTGAGACTAGCGGGAGGGATAGCTCCTACAATGAGCAGTTCTTC. Its translation is CSVETSGRDSSYNEQFF.

The rearrangement links TRBV5-1 to TRBJ2-3; D remains ambiguous. V was trimmed by 4 bases and J by 2 bases, leaving 14 bases between them. This CDR3 has 15 residues. Germline CDR1 is SGHRS and CDR2 is YFSETQ. The CDR3 is CASSGMSGLTDTQYF. The CDR3 DNA follows: TGCGCCAGCAGCGGGATGTCCGGGCTCACAGATACGCAGTATTTT.

This clonotype turned up a few times. This chain uses TRBV6-1 with TRBJ1-5; perhaps TRBD1 as D (5 bases). The CDR3 loop spans 12 amino acids. V shed 10 bases and J shed 3 bases, with 10 bases lying between them. Germline V gives CDR1 MNHNS, CDR2 SASEGT. CDR3 DNA: TGTGCCACGTCAGGGACCAATCAGCCCCAGCATTTT. Its protein product is CATSGTNQPQHF.

The genes are TRBV28 and TRBJ2-2, with 9 bases lining up with TRBD2. The V segment lost 0 bases and the J segment 6 bases; nucleotides outside the gene matches: 5. CDR3 size: 16 residues. Germline V CDR1 and CDR2: MDHEN, SYDVKM. The CDR3 region has the DNA TGTGCCAGCAGTTTATGGTGGCGGGAGGGCCCCGGGGAGCTGTTTTTT. It specifies CASSLWWREGPGELFF.

This chain links TRBV7-9 with TRBJ2-1; 9 nucleotides match TRBD2. This CDR3 comprises 18 residues. Germline V CDR1 and CDR2: SEHNR, FQNEAQ (reference sequence). Trimming cost V 2 bases and J 5 bases; bases outside gene matches: 13. The CDR3 bases are TGTGCCAGCAGCTTAAGGACAGGACTAGCGCGCCAACACAATGAGCAGTTCTTC. Its protein product is CASSLRTGLARQHNEQFF.

The chain employs TRBV7-2 and TRBJ2-1, with 8 positions matching TRBD2. V shed 1 base, J shed 8 bases, and the junction held 7 bases outside the gene matches. The length of the CDR3 is 15 residues. Germline V gene sequence: CDR1 SGHTA, CDR2 FQGNSA. The CDR3 here is CASSLVRGGRDEQFF. As DNA, the CDR3 is TGTGCCAGCAGCTTAGTCCGGGGGGGCAGAGATGAGCAGTTCTTC.

This clonotype was seen ten or more times. The chain combines TRBV20-1 with TRBJ1-5, with 7 bases fitting TRBD1. This CDR3 contains 19 residues. Germline-derived CDR1 and CDR2 are DFQATT and SNEGSKA (reference sequence). The V segment lost 4 bases and the J segment 0 bases; nucleotides outside the gene matches: 18. The CDR3 sequence is CSANEDRRFGGYSNQPQHF. In DNA form, the CDR3 reads TGCAGTGCTAACGAGGACAGGAGATTCGGCGGGTATAGCAATCAGCCCCAGCATTTT.

This clonotype was seen only a few times. The chain couples TRBV6-1 to TRBJ2-1, with TRBD2 matching 9 bases. Losses at the gene ends were 5 bases for V and 5 bases for J; bases not matched to a gene: 4. Germline CDR1 is MNHNS and CDR2 is SASEGT. The CDR3 is 14 residues long. In nucleotides, the CDR3 is TGTGCCAGCAGTCTAGCGGGGTTAAACAATGAGCAGTTCTTC. Translation gives CASSLAGLNNEQFF.

In this sample, this clonotype turned up a few times. The rearrangement links TRBV2 to TRBJ2-2; the D is unclear. The CDR3 spans 12 residues. V gave up 5 bases and J gave up 3 bases, with 4 bases separating them. In germline, CDR1 is SNHLY, CDR2 FYNNEI. In DNA, the CDR3 is TGTGCCAGCAGTATAGACACCGGGGAGCTGTTTTTT. It yields the protein CASSIDTGELFF.

This clonotype appeared a few times. The chain couples TRBV9 to TRBJ2-3; perhaps TRBD2 as D (5 bases). The CDR3 runs 15 residues. From germline, CDR1 is SGDLS and CDR2 YYNGEE. V was pared by 3 bases and J by 2 bases, with 13 bases between. CDR3 in amino acids: CASSAHSAHTDTQYF. Here the CDR3 DNA reads TGTGCCAGCAGCGCGCATAGCGCCCACACAGATACGCAGTATTTT.

The chain uses TRBV11-2 and TRBJ1-1, with no clear D. There are 12 residues in the CDR3. The germline V gene encodes CDR1 SGHAT and CDR2 FQNNGV. The V and J ends lost 8 bases and 10 bases respectively, with 17 bases between them. The CDR3 nucleotides read TGTGCCAGCCAAGATAGCAGAGGAACAGCTTTCTTT. This gives the protein CASQDSRGTAFF. Supplemented by reference TRBV11-2 and TRBJ1-1, the full variable domain reads EAGVAQSPRYKIIEKRQSVAFWCNPISGHATLYWYQQILGQGPKLLIQFQNNGVVDDSQLPKDRFSAERLKGVDSTLKIQPAKLEDSAVYLCASQDSRGTAFFGQGTRLTVV.

In this sample, this clonotype turned up a few times. The chain carries TRBV18 and TRBJ1-1; D may be TRBD1 (5 bases). CDR1 and CDR2 from the germline V gene are KGHSH and LQKENI. The CDR3 length is 14 residues. V was trimmed by 5 bases and J by 1 base, leaving 11 bases between them. The DNA for the CDR3 is TGTGCCAGCTCAAGAAGTGGGGGGAACACTGAAGCTTTCTTT. It specifies CASSRSGGNTEAFF.

This chain links TRBV27 with TRBJ1-2; 9 nucleotides align to TRBD1. CDR1 and CDR2 from the germline V gene are MNHEY and SMNVEV (reference sequence). Germline trimming cut 5 bases from V and 0 bases from J; bases unmatched to any gene: 4. The length of the CDR3 is 15 residues. The CDR3 is CASSPRDRANYGYTF. CDR3 coding DNA: TGTGCCAGCAGTCCGCGGGACAGGGCTAACTATGGCTACACCTTC.